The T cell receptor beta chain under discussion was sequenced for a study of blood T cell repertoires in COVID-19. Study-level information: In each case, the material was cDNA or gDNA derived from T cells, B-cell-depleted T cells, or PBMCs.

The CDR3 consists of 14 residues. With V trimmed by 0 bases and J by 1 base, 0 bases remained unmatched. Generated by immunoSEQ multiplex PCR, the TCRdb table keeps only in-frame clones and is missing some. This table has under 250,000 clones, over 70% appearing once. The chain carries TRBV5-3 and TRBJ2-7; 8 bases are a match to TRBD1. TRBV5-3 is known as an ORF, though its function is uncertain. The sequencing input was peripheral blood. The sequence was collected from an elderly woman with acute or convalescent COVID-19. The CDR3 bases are TGTGCCAGAAGCTTGGACAGGGGGTCCTACGAGCAGTACTTC. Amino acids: CARSLDRGSYEQYF.